This T cell receptor (beta chain) was recorded in a study of CD8+CD57+ T cells in acquired aplastic anemia (dated by TCRdb to 2017 to 2018). About the investigation overall: On average, sorted CD4+ and CD8+ cells yielded roughly 3.4 ug of extracted DNA, with a range of roughly 0.18 to 27.4 ug. CD8+CD57+ expansion was defined as frequency above the mean frequency observed in healthy subjects.

On this clonotype itself: Its antigen has not been determined. There are no base qualities to consult, and no much larger clone falls within one base.

Flow cytometry had shown CD8+CD57+ cell expansion in the patients selected for sequencing. Every patient had severe acquired aplastic anemia, diagnosed using the International Study of Aplastic Anemia and Agranulocytosis and Camitta criteria. At the time blood was sampled, none of the patients had received any therapy. In this study, sorted CD4+ and CD8+ T cells from the blood of healthy subjects and of severe aplastic anemia patients had their TCR repertoires deep-sequenced. Patients were enrolled under clinicaltrials.gov protocols 00001620, 01623167, 00001397, 00071045, 00081523 and 00961064 in the USA. Ficoll-Paque density gradient centrifugation was used to isolate peripheral blood mononuclear cells. Before DNA was extracted, CD4+ and CD8+ T cells were sorted using either FACS or magnetic beads. Genomic DNA was used as template for profiling of TCR beta VDJ combinations and CDR3 sequences. TCR repertoire sequencing was run on an Illumina HiSeq 2000. Per the original workflow: TRBV/TRBJ rearrangement plots, CDR3 size and DJ length profiles, and Simpson's diversity index were used to assess repertoires. The most abundant DNA sequence in the deep sequencing data was taken as the immunodominant clone. CDR3 amino acid sequences were screened for sharing across subjects and compared with published repertoires and the VDJdb database. Using fastp trimming at Q25 and MiXCR clonotype assembly, TCRdb reanalyzed the public sequencing data and kept in-frame beta chains. All rows with the same CDR3 protein become a single entry with the most common DNA and genes. TCRdb, not the original authors, processed these V and J calls. The sample table holds around 170,000 distinct CDR3 sequences, of which less than 60% were seen once. Of the sample, 3.2% is held by the ten largest clones.

The junction shows trimming of 7 bases on V and 4 bases on J, plus 13 bases between the germline ends. The CDR3 covers 13 residues, taking in both the cysteine and the phenylalanine. The sequence is cut down to CDR3 DNA, 39 bases in frame from base 1. CDR1 is given as LNHDA and CDR2 as SQIVND, both from the germline V gene (reference sequence). Here is what the overall study found, with its caveats: Approximately 31 CD8+ CDR3 sequences were found in both patients and controls but appeared to be highly expressed in patients and within the immunodominant clones of the patients. Patients and healthy controls showed no significant difference in CD8+ Simpson's diversity (P=0.060).

Specimen: sorted CD4+, CD8+, or CD8+CD57+ T cells (not recorded which) from PBMCs. The clonotype originates from a human donor with aplastic anemia. The chain couples TRBV19 to TRBJ1-1; a confident D gene designation cannot be given. The CDR3 is CASKEPEGTEAFF. The nucleotides read TGTGCCAGTAAGGAACCAGAGGGCACTGAAGCTTTCTTT. Joined to the reference TRBV19 and TRBJ1-1 proteins, this CDR3 gives the full variable domain: DGGITQSPKYLFRKEGQNVTLSCEQNLNHDAMYWYRQDPGQGLRLIYYSQIVNDFQKGDIAEGYSVSREKKESFPLTVTSAQKNPTAFYLCASKEPEGTEAFFGQGTRLTVV.